This T cell receptor beta chain stems from a study of Tregs in tolerant kidney transplant recipients. Study findings and constraints: No direct test of biological reproducibility was done here.

Details on this clone: What it binds is unknown.

Assay used: immunoSEQ multiplex PCR; TCRdb lists only in-frame clones, some missing. The table shows some 90,000 clones, with about 92% occurring only once. CDR3 length: 14 residues. Trimming removed 0 bases from V and 2 bases from J, with 9 bases in between. Germline CDR1 reads SGHKS; CDR2 reads YYEKEE (reference sequence). This receptor was obtained from a human donor in good health. This chain connects TRBV5-5 to TRBJ2-7; D is undetermined. The sequenced material came from CD8+ T cells from blood. Here the CDR3 DNA reads TGTGCCAGCAGCTTGGGTAGTAGTCCCTACGAGCAGTACTTC. Its protein product is CASSLGSSPYEQYF.